What follows are 25 T cell receptor beta chains derived from one specimen sequenced in a study of blood T cells in healthy people across ages. A second PCR of roughly 6 to 12 cycles used a sample-barcoded 5' primer and a J-beta primer mix. TCRdb re-called the 5' RACE reads through MiXCR, storing one row per CDR3 protein. Seen here are 550,000 to 750,000 distinct CDR3 sequences, under 25% observed once, and the top ten hold around 3.4%. The source material was blood. The origin of the receptors is a man in his sixties or seventies in good health.

The V call is TRBV5-1, the J call TRBJ2-1; no clear D gene. The V end was cut by 4 bases, the J end by 3 bases, with 5 bases between. This CDR3 has 12 amino acids. Per germline, CDR1 SGHRS and CDR2 YFSETQ. The CDR3 region has the DNA TGCGCCAGCAGCATGGACTACAATGAGCAGTTCTTC. Translating gives CASSMDYNEQFF.

This chain links TRBV6-2 or TRBV6-3 with TRBJ1-1, with 8 bases aligning to TRBD1. This CDR3 comprises 15 residues. In germline, CDR1 is MNHEY, CDR2 SVGEGT. J lost 1 base, V lost 8 bases, and 9 bases had no gene match. The CDR3 region is CASGRQGRGNTEAFF. In DNA, the CDR3 is TGTGCCAGCGGAAGACAGGGGAGGGGGAACACTGAAGCTTTCTTT.

This chain joins TRBV12-3 or TRBV12-4 and TRBJ2-3; D remains unclear. The V end lost 7 bases, the J end lost 0 bases, and 5 bases lay between the germline ends. The CDR3 extends over 12 amino acids. The CDR3 region is CASTASTDTQYF. The CDR3 region has the DNA TGTGCCAGCACCGCTAGCACAGATACGCAGTATTTT.

This clonotype was picked up many times. This chain connects TRBV5-1 to TRBJ2-5, with D unresolved. Per germline, CDR1 SGHRS and CDR2 YFSETQ. The ends were cut back, 0 bases at V and 1 base at J, with 7 bases in the middle. The CDR3 extends over 14 amino acids. CDR3 bases: TGCGCCAGCAGCTTGGAACAGCCCCAAGAGACCCAGTACTTC. Its protein is CASSLEQPQETQYF.

The J gene is TRBJ2-3, the V gene TRBV4-2; no clear D gene. The V end was cut by 0 bases, the J end by 3 bases, with 4 bases between. Germline CDR1 reads LGHNA; CDR2 reads YNFKEQ. The CDR3 extends over 13 amino acids. This chain's CDR3 is CASSQEGTDTQYF. CDR3 DNA sequence: TGTGCCAGCAGCCAAGAGGGGACAGATACGCAGTATTTT.

The chain is built from TRBV20-1 and TRBJ1-6; no clear D. This CDR3 is 16 amino acids long. CDR1 and CDR2 from the germline V gene are DFQATT and SNEGSKA (reference sequence). Trimming shortened V by 2 bases and J by 8 bases, and 19 bases separated the two germline ends. CDR3 nucleotide sequence: TGCAGTGCTAGACGGATCAGCGAGGAAGGCTATTCACCCCTCCACTTT. This encodes CSARRISEEGYSPLHF.

In this sample, this clonotype turned up many times. V and J are TRBV7-2 and TRBJ2-5, with a possible D match to TRBD1 (5 bases). The V gene's germline CDR1 is SGHTA and CDR2 FQGNSA. CDR3 length: 14 residues. V was clipped by 5 bases and J by 5 bases, with 15 bases between them. For the CDR3, the DNA is TGTGCCAGCAGCCCGGACAACCAACGGGAGACCCAGTACTTC. This translates into CASSPDNQRETQYF.

The V gene is TRBV7-4, the J gene TRBJ1-4; 8 nucleotides agree with TRBD1. This CDR3 has 15 amino acids. V shed 4 bases, J shed 7 bases, and the junction held 8 bases outside the gene matches. CDR1 SGHVT and CDR2 SQSDAQ come from the germline V gene. The CDR3 loop is CASSYRQGRVEKLFF. CDR3 DNA sequence: TGTGCCAGCAGCTACAGACAGGGGCGGGTTGAAAAACTGTTTTTT.

This clonotype was counted only a few times. The rearrangement uses TRBV14 and TRBJ2-1; D call uncertain. The CDR3 contains 14 residues. Looked up from germline, CDR1 is SGHDN and CDR2 is FVKESK. Trimming removed 1 base from V and 2 bases from J, with 6 bases in between. CDR3 amino acids: CASSQGSAYNEQFF. The CDR3 region has the DNA TGTGCCAGCAGCCAAGGGAGTGCCTACAATGAGCAGTTCTTC.

The chain carries TRBV7-9 and TRBJ2-3; D remains unclear. Trimming stripped 7 bases from V and 4 bases from J, with 12 bases between. CDR3 length: 13 residues. Germline V gene data show CDR1 as SEHNR and CDR2 as FQNEAQ (reference sequence). The CDR3 DNA sequence: TGTGCCAGCAACCCCGACGTAGCAGATACGCAGTATTTT. Protein: CASNPDVADTQYF.

This clonotype was found a few times. The chain joins TRBV20-1 to TRBJ1-3; no clear D gene. The germline V and J ends were trimmed by 6 bases and 0 bases, with 9 bases remaining between them. Per germline, CDR1 DFQATT and CDR2 SNEGSKA (reference sequence). The CDR3 runs 13 residues. In DNA, the CDR3 is TGCAGTGCGACACGCCGCTCTGGAAACACCATATATTTT. Its translation: CSATRRSGNTIYF.

The sample holds a few counts of this clonotype. The rearrangement joins TRBV12-3 or TRBV12-4 to TRBJ1-2; D gene ambiguous. Trimming shortened V by 6 bases and J by 4 bases, and 9 bases separated the two germline ends. This CDR3 comprises 12 residues. CDR3 sequence reads: CASSQQTYGYTF. The CDR3 DNA reads as TGTGCCAGCAGCCAACAGACCTATGGCTACACCTTC.

About this clonotype: A much larger clone differs by one base, so this may be a read error. The chain has TRBV7-8 and TRBJ2-1; 13 nucleotides line up with TRBD2. The CDR3 is made up of 15 amino acids. The J segment lost 2 bases and the V segment lost 5 bases, leaving 0 bases of the junction unmatched. CDR1 is SGHVS and CDR2 is FQNEAQ in the germline V gene. The CDR3, as DNA: TGTGCCAGCAGCACTAGCGGGAGGGCCTACAATGAGCAGTTCTTC. It encodes CASSTSGRAYNEQFF.

This clonotype has a count of ten or more. The chain combines TRBV28 with TRBJ2-7; no reliable D call. V shed 1 base and J shed 4 bases, with 5 bases lying between them. The CDR3 loop spans 12 amino acids. CDR1 and CDR2 (germline): MDHEN, SYDVKM. The DNA of the CDR3 is TGTGCCAGCAGTTTATCCTGGTACGAGCAGTACTTC. Translated: CASSLSWYEQYF.

The chain joins TRBV27 to TRBJ1-2, with D unclear. The V end lost 5 bases, the J end lost 4 bases, and 11 bases lay between the germline ends. CDR1 is MNHEY, CDR2 SMNVEV, per germline (reference sequence). The CDR3 covers 13 residues. The CDR3 DNA reads TGTGCCAGCAGTCCCCGCCCAAGCTATGGCTACACCTTC. This codes for CASSPRPSYGYTF.

The chain employs TRBV2 and TRBJ2-2; TRBD2 matches at 10 bases. CDR3 length: 15 amino acids. Per germline, CDR1 SNHLY and CDR2 FYNNEI. V shed 4 bases and J 5 bases; nucleotides not matched to a gene: 4. CDR3 protein: CASSVGTSDTGELFF. CDR3 coding DNA: TGTGCCAGCAGTGTAGGGACTAGCGATACCGGGGAGCTGTTTTTT.

This sequence joins TRBV5-1 and TRBJ1-2, with 10 bases that match TRBD1. V gave up 4 bases and J gave up 8 bases; unmatched junction bases: 8. CDR1 SGHRS and CDR2 YFSETQ come from the germline V gene. CDR3 length: 14 amino acids. CDR3 bases: TGCGCCAGCAGCCCTACTGGGACAGGGGCCGGCTACACCTTC. This sequence encodes CASSPTGTGAGYTF.

There are a few counts of this clonotype. V gene TRBV7-9 combines with J gene TRBJ1-4; 9 bases match TRBD1. V lost 5 bases, J lost 7 bases, and 8 bases stayed unmatched. In germline, CDR1 is SEHNR, CDR2 FQNEAQ (reference sequence). The CDR3 has 15 residues. The CDR3 DNA reads TGTGCCAGCAGCCCCACACAGGGGGCAATTGAAAAACTGTTTTTT. Protein: CASSPTQGAIEKLFF.

This clonotype was picked up a small number of times. The J gene is TRBJ2-7, the V gene TRBV18; tentative D call: TRBD2 (5 bases). Germline CDR1 KGHSH, CDR2 LQKENI. The ends were cut back, 4 bases at V and 6 bases at J, with 25 bases in the middle. The CDR3 sequence is 17 residues long. CDR3 bases: TGTGCCAGCTCACTGACCCCCTTACGGACTCCAAAACTCGAGCAGTACTTC. Its translation is CASSLTPLRTPKLEQYF. Complete variable domain (other parts from reference TRBV18 and TRBJ2-7): NAGVMQNPRHLVRRRGQEARLRCSPMKGHSHVYWYRQLPEEGLKFMVYLQKENIIDESGMPKERFSAEFPKEGPSILRIQQVVRGDSAAYFCASSLTPLRTPKLEQYFGPGTRLTVT.

This chain uses TRBV2 with TRBJ2-1, with TRBD2 matching over 10 bases. The junction had 9 bases not matched to a gene; V was cut back by 6 bases and J by 7 bases. Per germline, CDR1 SNHLY and CDR2 FYNNEI. The CDR3 totals 15 residues. The CDR3 is CASRLSGRLSNEQFF. In DNA form, the CDR3 reads TGTGCCAGCAGACTTAGCGGGAGGTTGTCTAATGAGCAGTTCTTC. The full variable domain, with the rest looked up from reference TRBV2 and TRBJ2-1, is EPEVTQTPSHQVTQMGQEVILRCVPISNHLYFYWYRQILGQKVEFLVSFYNNEISEKSEIFDDQFSVERPDGSNFTLKIRSTKLEDSAMYFCASRLSGRLSNEQFFGPGTRLTVL.

This clonotype was detected ten times or more. The CDR3 nucleotides read TGTGCCAGCAGTCCCCAGAGGAGGAACTCTTACTCTGGGGCCAACGTCCTGACTTTC. It yields the protein CASSPQRRNSYSGANVLTF. The chain couples TRBV6-1 to TRBJ2-6, with a possible D match to TRBD2 (5 bases). Per germline, CDR1 MNHNS and CDR2 SASEGT. This CDR3 has 19 amino acids. V was pared by 5 bases and J by 0 bases, with 20 bases between.

This clonotype has just a few counts. The CDR3 here is CAISVGNEQFF. As DNA, the CDR3 is TGTGCCATCAGTGTGGGCAATGAGCAGTTCTTC. This sequence joins TRBV10-3 and TRBJ2-1; D is undetermined. The ends were cut back, 4 bases at V and 6 bases at J, with 4 bases in the middle. Germline CDR1 and CDR2: ENHRY and SYGVKD. The CDR3 sequence is 11 residues long.

This chain connects TRBV20-1 to TRBJ2-1; D perhaps matches TRBD2 (6 bases). The J call may be wrong; the DNA end is better matched by TRBJ2-7. CDR3 length equals 12 residues. Germline V gives CDR1 DFQATT, CDR2 SNEGSKA (reference sequence). The CDR3 loop is CSANGRFDEQYF. The CDR3 DNA follows: TGCAGTGCTAACGGGAGATTCGACGAGCAGTACTTC.

The genes are TRBV5-1 and TRBJ2-7; 11 nucleotides align to TRBD2. The CDR3 spans 16 residues. The germline V gene has CDR1 SGHRS and CDR2 YFSETQ. V was pared by 3 bases and J by 2 bases, with 7 bases of the junction left unmatched. The CDR3 is CASSSPGTSGPYEQYF. CDR3 nucleotide sequence: TGCGCCAGCAGCTCGCCAGGGACTAGCGGTCCCTACGAGCAGTACTTC.

To note about this clonotype: Mismatch with germline at one junction end may stem from a read error. The rearrangement uses TRBV7-8 and TRBJ2-1, with D perhaps TRBD1 (6 bases). Looked up from germline, CDR1 is SGHVS and CDR2 is FQNEAQ. The CDR3 length is 16 residues. Here the CDR3 reads CASSLGTGTRYNERFF. The CDR3 DNA reads TGTGCCAGCAGCTTAGGTACAGGGACACGCTACAATGAGCGGTTCTTC. The full variable domain, its missing parts supplied by reference TRBV7-8 and TRBJ2-1, is GAGVSQSPRYKVAKRGQDVALRCDPISGHVSLFWYQQALGQGPEFLTYFQNEAQLDKSGLPSDRFFAERPEGSVSTLKIQRTQQEDSAVYLCASSLGTGTRYNERFFGPGTRLTVL.